This TCR beta chain was recovered during a study of PD-1 blockade in classical Hodgkin lymphoma (dated by TCRdb to about 2020). In terms of the full investigation: Nivolumab dosing was 3 mg/kg intravenously every 2 weeks, continuing until either disease progression or unacceptable toxicity. The study used TCR beta sequencing and CyTOF to define a peripheral blood immune signature of response to PD-1 blockade in classical Hodgkin lymphoma. Beyond this particular receptor, the publication reports: Baseline TCR diversity was reported as lower in newly diagnosed patients than in healthy donors, and lower still in relapsed/refractory patients. Baseline diversity similar to that of newly diagnosed patients was observed in trial patients achieving complete response, whereas significantly lower diversity was observed in partial responders and progressors. The study was restricted to a single clinical trial cohort, and the causes of repertoire differences, possibly disease activity or prior therapy, were left undefined. By C4D1, a significant rise was seen in CD4+ TCR diversity but not in CD8+ TCR diversity (p=0.0027 vs p=0.16), and the rise was most apparent among complete responders (p=0.02). Lower diversity was observed in patients in whom nivolumab was started less than 1 year after ASCT, and these patients were excluded from later analyses so that confounding by immune reconstitution would be avoided.

The CDR3, cysteine through phenylalanine, is 12 amino acids long. CDR3 DNA is the only sequence kept; it has 36 bases, read in frame from the first base. CDR1 and CDR2 are read off the germline V gene as SQVTM and ANQGSEA. V is trimmed back by 3 bases and J by 5 bases, and the junction contains 4 bases that no gene match accounts for. This specimen's time point label, per the study, means: cycle 2 day 1 (C2D1) of nivolumab. Relapse after autologous stem cell transplantation had occurred in all trial patients, and cohorts A, B and C were distinguished by prior brentuximab vedotin exposure. The trial cohort comprised 56 patients with relapsed/refractory classical Hodgkin lymphoma whose best overall responses were complete response, partial response or progressive disease. Trial patients were treated with single-agent nivolumab in the multi-cohort phase II CheckMate 205 trial. An independent review committee assessed best overall response using the 2007 International Working Group response criteria. Trial PBMCs were obtained immediately prior to nivolumab initiation (C1D1) and on therapy at cycle 2 day 1 and cycle 4 day 1. Peripheral blood was collected in 8 mL Vacutainer Cell Preparation Tubes, from which PBMCs were isolated by centrifugation and then cryopreserved.

The Qiagen DNeasy kit was used to extract genomic DNA from unsorted PBMCs and from the negatively selected CD4+ and CD8+ fractions. TCR beta CDR3 regions were subjected to amplification by immunoSEQ multiplex PCR with primers that anneal to V and J segments. A synthetic immune receptor repertoire was used to minimize amplification bias, and any remaining bias was removed computationally after sequencing. The source study handled its data this way. Custom Python scripts were used to quantify repertoire diversity as the Shannon entropy index. The unsorted, CD4+ and CD8+ repertoires were each analyzed separately, with the exception of combined analyses, where CD4+ and CD8+ sequences were merged in silico. Clonal expansion was defined as at least a 2-fold frequency increase after treatment relative to C1D1, with a pseudocount of 0.5 for undetected baseline clones. Singleton clones were defined as clones with 0 or 1 copy at C1D1, and non-singleton clones were defined as clones with 2 or more copies. Clones expanded in unsorted samples were assigned a CD4+, CD8+ or unknown annotation through matching of protein sequences in sorted samples from the same patient. Wilcoxon tests were applied to paired samples to test diversity changes from C1D1 to C4D1. What TCRdb holds here is the immuneACCESS table cut down to in-frame rearrangements. Part of the clones is not present; checked against another copy, under half of the missing clones reflect an unresolved V gene, and the others are unexplained. V and J calls and clone size are given by that table; D and trimming were obtained from the DNA. Across this sample there are approximately 26,000 clones, with 60% to 85% seen only once. The ten largest clones take up about 8% of the sample.

Notes on this clone: Its antigen has not been determined. It has no much larger one-base neighbor in the sample; base qualities were not kept.

The sequenced sample was peripheral blood mononuclear cells (PBMCs), obtained before the second cycle of nivolumab. The chain was built from TRBV29-1 and TRBJ2-7, with 7 bases matching TRBD1. The origin of this receptor is a human donor with classical Hodgkin lymphoma. The nucleotide sequence is given as TGCAGCGTTGACCTCCAGGGGGACGAGCAGTACTTC. This gives the protein CSVDLQGDEQYF.